Listed below are T cell receptor beta chains from one sample, sequenced in a study of T cell repertoires in aging, cancer and after chemotherapy. One entry per CDR3 protein results from TCRdb running MiXCR on the multiplex PCR reads. The data hold fewer than 6,000 distinct CDR3 sequences, with around a quarter observed a single time. Sequencing used blood. All receptors come from a human donor with a blood cancer. Both conserved end residues are part of each CDR3. A D gene is named only where the DNA matches it firmly. Only part of the rows carry a size: once, few, many, or a class if the clone is expanded.

TRBJ2-1 | TRBV29-1 | NA | TRBD1 | TGCAGCGGCACCGGACAGGGCGAAACCTACAATGAGCAGTTCTTC | CSGTGQGETYNEQFF
TRBJ1-4 | TRBV5-5 | few | NA | TGTGCCAGCAGCTTGGGCCCAGTTTATGGCGAAAAACTGTTTTTT | CASSLGPVYGEKLFF
TRBJ1-2 | TRBV24-1 | few | NA | TGTGCCACCAGTGATTTGTATGGGACTTACTATGGCTACACCTTC | CATSDLYGTYYGYTF
TRBJ2-5 | TRBV6-6 | medium-sized | NA | TGTGCCAGCAGTTACTCGAAATGGGGAGAGACCCAGTACTTC | CASSYSKWGETQYF
TRBJ2-7 | TRBV27 | medium-sized | TRBD2 | TGTGCCAGCAGTTTATCCGGCAGGGCGGGGACTATCGAGCAGTACTTC | CASSLSGRAGTIEQYF
TRBJ2-3 | TRBV5-4 | NA | TRBD1 | TGTGCCGGAGGCCGGGGACAGGGAGCAGATACGCAGTATTTT | CAGGRGQGADTQYF
TRBJ1-6 | TRBV12-3/TRBV12-4 | medium-sized | NA | TGTGCCAGCAGTGCGACAGCCCTTAAAAATTCACCCCTCCACTTT | CASSATALKNSPLHF
TRBJ1-5 | TRBV5-6 | NA | NA | TGTGCCTGCAGCCTCAGGGATCGTCAGCCCCAGCATTTT | CACSLRDRQPQHF
TRBJ2-2 | TRBV5-1 | few | TRBD2 | TGCGCCAGCAGCCCTTCACTAGCGGGCACCGGGGAGCTGTTTTTT | CASSPSLAGTGELFF
TRBJ1-6 | TRBV5-1 | few | NA | TGCGCCAGCAGCCCTAGTGGGGACCGGCGGGATTCACCCCTCCACTTT | CASSPSGDRRDSPLHF
TRBJ2-3 | TRBV20-1 | NA | NA | TGCAGTGCTAGCGGGCCCCGGGGTACGCAGTATTTT | CSASGPRGTQYF
TRBJ2-3 | TRBV20-1 | NA | TRBD1 | TGCAGTGCTAGGATCGGGACAGGGGAGATAGATACGCAGTATTTT | CSARIGTGEIDTQYF
TRBJ2-7 | TRBV27 | medium-sized | NA | TGTGCCAGCAGTTTCGCATCCAGGGGCTACGAGCAGTACTTC | CASSFASRGYEQYF
TRBJ2-4 | TRBV5-1 | few | TRBD1 | TGCGCCAGCAGCCGACAGGGTGTATTCGAAAACATTCAGTACTTC | CASSRQGVFENIQYF
TRBJ1-1 | TRBV6-6 | few | NA | TGTGCCAGCAGTTACTGGGCTGAAGCTTTCTTT | CASSYWAEAFF
TRBJ1-2 | TRBV19 | medium-sized | NA | TGTGCCAGTAGTATTGCCGGCGGTGGCTACACCTTC | CASSIAGGGYTF